This T cell receptor beta chain came from a study of identical twins. This clonotype has a handful of counts. Its antigen is as yet unknown. V shed 4 bases and J 3 bases; nucleotides not matched to a gene: 6. The CDR3 is 15 residues long. Germline values: CDR1 SGHNT, CDR2 YYREEE (reference sequence). A universal primer site was incorporated via template switching, and the cDNA contained unique molecular identifiers. One entry per CDR3 protein, called by TCRdb with MiXCR from the 5' RACE reads. The sample lists around 490,000 distinct CDR3 sequences, around an eighth occurring once. Study findings and constraints: There was more out-of-frame TCR alpha sharing in monozygotic twins than models estimated.

These same records also appear under a second study, on yellow fever vaccine responses in identical twins.

This sequence originates from a woman younger than 35 in good health. Sequenced material: CD4+ T cells sorted from blood. The chain is built from TRBV5-4 and TRBJ2-5, with 10 bases matching TRBD1. DNA for the CDR3: TGTGCCAGCAGCAAGCTCGGACAGGGGGAAGAGACCCAGTACTTC. This translates into CASSKLGQGEETQYF.